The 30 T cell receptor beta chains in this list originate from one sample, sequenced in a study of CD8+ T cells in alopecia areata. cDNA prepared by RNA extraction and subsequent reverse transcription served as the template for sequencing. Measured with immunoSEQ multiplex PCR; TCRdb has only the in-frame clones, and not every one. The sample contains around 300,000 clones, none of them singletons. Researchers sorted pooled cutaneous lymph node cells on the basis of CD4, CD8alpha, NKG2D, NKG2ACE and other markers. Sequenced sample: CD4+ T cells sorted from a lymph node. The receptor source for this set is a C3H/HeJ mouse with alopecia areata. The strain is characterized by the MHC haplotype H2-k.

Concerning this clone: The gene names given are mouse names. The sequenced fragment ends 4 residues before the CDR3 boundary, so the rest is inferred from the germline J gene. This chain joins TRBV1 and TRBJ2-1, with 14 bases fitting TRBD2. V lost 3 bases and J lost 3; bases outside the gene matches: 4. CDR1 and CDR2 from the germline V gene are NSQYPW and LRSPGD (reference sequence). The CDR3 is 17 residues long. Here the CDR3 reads CTCSAQGLGGLYAEQFF. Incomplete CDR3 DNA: TGCACCTGCAGTGCCCAGGGACTGGGGGGGCTCTATGCT.

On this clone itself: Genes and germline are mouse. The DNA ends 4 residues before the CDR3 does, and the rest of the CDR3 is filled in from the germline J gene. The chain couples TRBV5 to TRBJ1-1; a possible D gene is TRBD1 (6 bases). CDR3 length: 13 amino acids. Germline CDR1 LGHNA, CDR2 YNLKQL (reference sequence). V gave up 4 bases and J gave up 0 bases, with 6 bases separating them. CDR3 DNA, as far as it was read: TGTGCCAGCAGCCGACAGGCAAACACA. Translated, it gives CASSRQANT. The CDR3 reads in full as CASSRQANTEVFF.

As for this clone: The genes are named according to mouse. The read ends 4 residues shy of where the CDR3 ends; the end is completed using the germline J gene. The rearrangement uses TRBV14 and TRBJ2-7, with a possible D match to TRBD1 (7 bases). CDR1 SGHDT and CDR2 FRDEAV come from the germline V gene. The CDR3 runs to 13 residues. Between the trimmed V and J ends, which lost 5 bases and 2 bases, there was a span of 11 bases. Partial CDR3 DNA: TGTGCCAGCAGCCCAGGGGGGACCTAT. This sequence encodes CASSPGGTY. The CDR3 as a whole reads CASSPGGTYEQYF.

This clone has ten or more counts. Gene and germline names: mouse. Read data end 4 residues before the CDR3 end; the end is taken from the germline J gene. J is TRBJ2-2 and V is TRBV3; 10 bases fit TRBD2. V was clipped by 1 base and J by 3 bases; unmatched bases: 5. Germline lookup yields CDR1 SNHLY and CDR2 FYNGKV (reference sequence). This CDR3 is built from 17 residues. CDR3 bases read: TGTGCCAGCAGCTTAGTAGGACTGGGGGAAGACACCGGG. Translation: CASSLVGLGEDTG. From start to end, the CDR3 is CASSLVGLGEDTGQLYF.

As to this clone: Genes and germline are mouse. The sequenced part of the CDR3 DNA is TGTGCCAGCAGTAGTCTTACAGGGGTGGACACCGGG. It translates to CASSSLTGVDTG. The full CDR3 protein reads CASSSLTGVDTGQLYF. This chain joins TRBV19 and TRBJ2-2; TRBD1 aligns across 7 bases. The CDR3 end falls 4 residues outside the read, so it is completed with the germline J gene. Trimming cost V 3 bases and J 3 bases; bases outside gene matches: 8. Germline V gives CDR1 FNHDT, CDR2 SITEND (reference sequence). This CDR3 is 16 amino acids long.

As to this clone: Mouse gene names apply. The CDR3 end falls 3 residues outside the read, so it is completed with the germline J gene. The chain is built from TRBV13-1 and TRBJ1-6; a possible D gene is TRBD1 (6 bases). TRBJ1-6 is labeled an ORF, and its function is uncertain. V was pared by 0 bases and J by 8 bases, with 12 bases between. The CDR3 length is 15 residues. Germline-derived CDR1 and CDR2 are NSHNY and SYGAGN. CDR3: CASSDEGQRDSPLYF. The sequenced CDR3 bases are TGTGCCAGCAGTGATGAAGGACAGAGGGATTCGCCC.

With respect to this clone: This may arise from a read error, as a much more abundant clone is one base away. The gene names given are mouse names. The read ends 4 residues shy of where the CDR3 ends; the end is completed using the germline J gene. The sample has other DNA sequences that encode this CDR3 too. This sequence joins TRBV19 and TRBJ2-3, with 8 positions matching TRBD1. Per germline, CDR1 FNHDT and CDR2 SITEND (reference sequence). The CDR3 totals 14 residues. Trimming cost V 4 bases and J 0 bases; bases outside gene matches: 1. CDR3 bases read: TGTGCCAGCAGTGGGACAGGTAGTGCAGAA. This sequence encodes CASSGTGSAE. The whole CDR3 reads CASSGTGSAETLYF.

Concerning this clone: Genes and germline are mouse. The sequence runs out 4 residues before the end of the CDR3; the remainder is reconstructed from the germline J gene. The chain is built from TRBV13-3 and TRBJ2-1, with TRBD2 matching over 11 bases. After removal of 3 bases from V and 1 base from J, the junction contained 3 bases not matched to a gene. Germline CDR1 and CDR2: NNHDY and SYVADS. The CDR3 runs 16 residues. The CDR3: CASSVGLGENYAEQFF. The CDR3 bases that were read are TGTGCCAGCAGTGTGGGACTGGGGGAGAACTATGCT.

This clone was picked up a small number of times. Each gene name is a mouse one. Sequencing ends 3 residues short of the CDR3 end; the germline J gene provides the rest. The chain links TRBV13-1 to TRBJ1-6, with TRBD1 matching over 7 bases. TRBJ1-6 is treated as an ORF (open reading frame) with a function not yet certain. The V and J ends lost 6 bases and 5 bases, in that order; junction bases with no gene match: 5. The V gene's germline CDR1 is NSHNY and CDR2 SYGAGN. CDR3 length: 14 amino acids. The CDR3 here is CASKGTENNSPLYF. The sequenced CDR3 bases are TGTGCCAGCAAGGGGACAGAGAATAATTCGCCC.

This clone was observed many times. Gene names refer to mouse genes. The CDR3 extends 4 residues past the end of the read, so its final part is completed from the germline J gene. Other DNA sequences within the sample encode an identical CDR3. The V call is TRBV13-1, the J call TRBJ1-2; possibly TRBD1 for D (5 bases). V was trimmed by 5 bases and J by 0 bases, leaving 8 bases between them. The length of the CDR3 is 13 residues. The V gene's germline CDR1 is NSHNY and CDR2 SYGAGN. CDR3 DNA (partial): TGTGCCAGCAGAGACAGCTCAAACTCC. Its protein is CASRDSSNS. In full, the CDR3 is CASRDSSNSDYTF.

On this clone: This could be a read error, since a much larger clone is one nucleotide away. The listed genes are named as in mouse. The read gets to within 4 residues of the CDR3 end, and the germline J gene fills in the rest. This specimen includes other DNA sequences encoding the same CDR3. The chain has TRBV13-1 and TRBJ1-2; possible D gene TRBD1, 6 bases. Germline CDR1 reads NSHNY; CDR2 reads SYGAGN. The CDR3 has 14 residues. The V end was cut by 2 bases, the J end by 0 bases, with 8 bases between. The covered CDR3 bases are TGTGCCAGCAGTGAGGGGACAACAAACTCC. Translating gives CASSEGTTNS. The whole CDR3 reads CASSEGTTNSDYTF.

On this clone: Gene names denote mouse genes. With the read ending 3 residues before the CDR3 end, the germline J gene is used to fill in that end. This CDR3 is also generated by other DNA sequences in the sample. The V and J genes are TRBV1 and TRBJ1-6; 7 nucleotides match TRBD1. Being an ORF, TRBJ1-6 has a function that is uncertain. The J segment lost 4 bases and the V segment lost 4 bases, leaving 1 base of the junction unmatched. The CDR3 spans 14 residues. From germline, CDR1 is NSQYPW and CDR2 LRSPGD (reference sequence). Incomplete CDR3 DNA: TGCACCTGCAGTGGGACAGGATATAATTCGCCC. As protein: CTCSGTGYNSP. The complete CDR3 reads CTCSGTGYNSPLYF.

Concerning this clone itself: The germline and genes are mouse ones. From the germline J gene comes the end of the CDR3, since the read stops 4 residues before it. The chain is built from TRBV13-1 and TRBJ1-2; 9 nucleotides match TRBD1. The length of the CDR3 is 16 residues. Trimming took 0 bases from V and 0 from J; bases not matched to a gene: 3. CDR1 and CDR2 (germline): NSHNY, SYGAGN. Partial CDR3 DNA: TGTGCCAGCAGTGATGCCGGGACAGGGACAAACTCC. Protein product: CASSDAGTGTNS. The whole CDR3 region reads CASSDAGTGTNSDYTF.

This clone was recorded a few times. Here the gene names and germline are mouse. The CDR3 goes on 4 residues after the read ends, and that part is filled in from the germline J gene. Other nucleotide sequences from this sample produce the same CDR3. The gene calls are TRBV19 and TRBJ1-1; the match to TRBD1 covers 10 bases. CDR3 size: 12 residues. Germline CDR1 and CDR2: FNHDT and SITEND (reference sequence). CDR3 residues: CASRDRGTEVFF. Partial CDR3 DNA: TGTGCCAGCAGGGACAGGGGGACA.

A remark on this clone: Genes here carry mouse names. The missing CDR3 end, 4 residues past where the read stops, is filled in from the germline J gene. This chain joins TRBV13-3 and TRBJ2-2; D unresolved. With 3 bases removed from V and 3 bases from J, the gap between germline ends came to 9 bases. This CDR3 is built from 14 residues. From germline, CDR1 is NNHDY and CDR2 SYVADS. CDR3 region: CASSGHPDTGQLYF. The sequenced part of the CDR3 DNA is TGTGCCAGCAGTGGACACCCAGACACCGGG.

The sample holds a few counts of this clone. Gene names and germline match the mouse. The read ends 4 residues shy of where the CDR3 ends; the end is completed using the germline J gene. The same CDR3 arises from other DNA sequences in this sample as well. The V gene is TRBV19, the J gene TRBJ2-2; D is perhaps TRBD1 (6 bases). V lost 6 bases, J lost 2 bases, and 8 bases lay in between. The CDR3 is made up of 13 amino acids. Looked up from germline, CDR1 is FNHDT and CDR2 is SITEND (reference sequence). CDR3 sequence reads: CASTRGNTGQLYF. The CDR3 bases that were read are TGTGCCAGCACAAGGGGGAACACCGGG. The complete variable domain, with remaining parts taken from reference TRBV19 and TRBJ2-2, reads GGIITQTPKFLIGQEGQKLTLKCQQNFNHDTMYWYRQDSGKGLRLIYYSITENDLQKGDLSEGYDASREKKSSFSLTVTSAQKNEMAVFLCASTRGNTGQLYFGEGSKLTVL.

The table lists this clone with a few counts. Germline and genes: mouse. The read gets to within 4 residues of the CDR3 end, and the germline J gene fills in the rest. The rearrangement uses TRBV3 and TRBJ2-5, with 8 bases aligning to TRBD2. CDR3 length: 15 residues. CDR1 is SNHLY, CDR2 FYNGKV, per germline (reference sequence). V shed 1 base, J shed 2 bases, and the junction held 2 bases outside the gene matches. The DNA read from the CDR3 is TGTGCCAGCAGCTTAGGGACTGGGCCCCAAGAC. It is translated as CASSLGTGPQD. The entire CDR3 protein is CASSLGTGPQDTQYF.

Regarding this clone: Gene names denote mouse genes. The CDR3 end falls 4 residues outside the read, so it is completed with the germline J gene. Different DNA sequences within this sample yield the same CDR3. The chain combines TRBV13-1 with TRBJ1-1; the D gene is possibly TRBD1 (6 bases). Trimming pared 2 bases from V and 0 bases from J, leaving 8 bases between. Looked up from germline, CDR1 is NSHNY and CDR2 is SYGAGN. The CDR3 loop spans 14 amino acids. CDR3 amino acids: CASSDEGANTEVFF. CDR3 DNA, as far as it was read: TGTGCCAGCAGTGACGAGGGGGCAAACACA.

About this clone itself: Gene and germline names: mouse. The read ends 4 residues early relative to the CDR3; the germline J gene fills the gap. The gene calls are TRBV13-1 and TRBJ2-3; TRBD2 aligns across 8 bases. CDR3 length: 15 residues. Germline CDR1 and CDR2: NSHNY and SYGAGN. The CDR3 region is CASSPRDWRGETLYF. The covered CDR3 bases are TGTGCCAGCAGTCCCCGGGACTGGAGGGGAGAA.

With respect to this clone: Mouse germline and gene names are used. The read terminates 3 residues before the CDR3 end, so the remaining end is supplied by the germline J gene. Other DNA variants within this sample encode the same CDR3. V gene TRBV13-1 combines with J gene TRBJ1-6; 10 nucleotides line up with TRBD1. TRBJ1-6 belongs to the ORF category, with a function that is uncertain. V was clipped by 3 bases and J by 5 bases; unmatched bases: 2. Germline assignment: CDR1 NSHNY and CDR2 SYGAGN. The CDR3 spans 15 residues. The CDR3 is CASSGTGGNNSPLYF. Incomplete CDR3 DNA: TGTGCCAGCAGTGGGACAGGGGGGAATAATTCGCCC.

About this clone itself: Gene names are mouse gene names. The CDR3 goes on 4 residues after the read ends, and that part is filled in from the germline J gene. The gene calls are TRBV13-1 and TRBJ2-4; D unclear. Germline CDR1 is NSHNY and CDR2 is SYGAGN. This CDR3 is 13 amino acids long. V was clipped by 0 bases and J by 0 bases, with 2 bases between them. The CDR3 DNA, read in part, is TGTGCCAGCAGTGATGAGAGTCAAAAC. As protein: CASSDESQN. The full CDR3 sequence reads CASSDESQNTLYF.

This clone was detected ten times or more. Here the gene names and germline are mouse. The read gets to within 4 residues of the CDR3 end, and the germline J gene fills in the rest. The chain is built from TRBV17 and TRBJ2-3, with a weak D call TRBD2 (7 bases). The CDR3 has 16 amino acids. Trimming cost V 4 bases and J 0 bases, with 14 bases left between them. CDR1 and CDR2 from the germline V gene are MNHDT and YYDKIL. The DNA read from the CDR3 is TGTGCTAGCAGTAAAGGGGGGGTCTCTAGTGCAGAA. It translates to CASSKGGVSSAE. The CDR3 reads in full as CASSKGGVSSAETLYF.

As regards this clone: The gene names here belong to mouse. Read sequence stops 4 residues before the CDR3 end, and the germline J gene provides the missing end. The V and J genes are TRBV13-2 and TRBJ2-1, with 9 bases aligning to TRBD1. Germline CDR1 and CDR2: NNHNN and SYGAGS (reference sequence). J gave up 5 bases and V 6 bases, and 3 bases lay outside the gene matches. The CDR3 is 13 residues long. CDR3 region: CASDRQGDAEQFF. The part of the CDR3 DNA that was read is TGTGCCAGCGACCGACAGGGGGATGCT.

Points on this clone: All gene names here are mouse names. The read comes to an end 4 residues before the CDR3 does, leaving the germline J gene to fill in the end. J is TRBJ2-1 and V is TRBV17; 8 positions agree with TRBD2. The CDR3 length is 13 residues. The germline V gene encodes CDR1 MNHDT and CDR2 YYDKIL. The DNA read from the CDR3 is TGTGCTAGCAGTAGGGGGGGGGCGCCT. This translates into CASSRGGAP. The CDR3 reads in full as CASSRGGAPEQFF.

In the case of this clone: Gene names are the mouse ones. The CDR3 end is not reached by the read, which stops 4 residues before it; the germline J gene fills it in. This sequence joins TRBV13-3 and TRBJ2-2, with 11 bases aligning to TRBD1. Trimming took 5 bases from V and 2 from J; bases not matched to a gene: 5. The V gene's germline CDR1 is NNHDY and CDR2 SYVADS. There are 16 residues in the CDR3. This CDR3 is CASSGDRGKNTGQLYF. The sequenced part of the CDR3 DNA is TGTGCCAGCAGCGGGGACAGGGGGAAGAACACCGGG.

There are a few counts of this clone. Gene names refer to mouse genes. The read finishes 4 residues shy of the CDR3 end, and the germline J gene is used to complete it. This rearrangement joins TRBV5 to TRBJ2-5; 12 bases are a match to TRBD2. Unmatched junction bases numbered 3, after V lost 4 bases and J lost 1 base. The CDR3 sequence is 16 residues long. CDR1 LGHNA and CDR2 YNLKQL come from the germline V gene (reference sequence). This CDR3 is CASSRDWGGDQDTQYF. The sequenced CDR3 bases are TGTGCCAGCAGCCGCGACTGGGGGGGCGACCAAGAC.

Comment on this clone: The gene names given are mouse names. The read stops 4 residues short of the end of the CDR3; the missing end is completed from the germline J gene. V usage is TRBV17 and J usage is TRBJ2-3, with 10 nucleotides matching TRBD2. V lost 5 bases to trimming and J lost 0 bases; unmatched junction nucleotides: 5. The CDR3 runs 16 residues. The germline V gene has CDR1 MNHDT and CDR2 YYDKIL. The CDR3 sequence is CASSLDWGTSAETLYF. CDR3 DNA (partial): TGTGCTAGCAGTTTGGACTGGGGGACTAGTGCAGAA.

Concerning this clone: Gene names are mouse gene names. CDR3 sequence reads: CASSDVWGPQDTQYF. Incomplete CDR3 DNA: TGTGCCAGCAGTGATGTCTGGGGCCCCCAAGAC. The V call is TRBV13-1, the J call TRBJ2-5; perhaps TRBD2 as D (6 bases). The CDR3 extends 4 residues past the end of the read, so its final part is completed from the germline J gene. The CDR3 consists of 15 residues. Per germline, CDR1 NSHNY and CDR2 SYGAGN. The germline V and J ends were trimmed by 0 bases and 2 bases, with 10 bases remaining between them.

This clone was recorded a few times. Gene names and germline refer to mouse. Here the CDR3 reads CASSHRGQSAETLYF. The sequenced CDR3 bases are TGTGCTAGCAGCCACAGGGGGCAGAGTGCAGAA. The chain links TRBV17 to TRBJ2-3, with 9 bases that match TRBD1. From the germline J gene comes the end of the CDR3, since the read stops 4 residues before it. The ends lost 6 bases at V and 0 bases at J; junction bases unmatched: 4. CDR1 and CDR2 from the germline V gene are MNHDT and YYDKIL. CDR3 length: 15 amino acids.

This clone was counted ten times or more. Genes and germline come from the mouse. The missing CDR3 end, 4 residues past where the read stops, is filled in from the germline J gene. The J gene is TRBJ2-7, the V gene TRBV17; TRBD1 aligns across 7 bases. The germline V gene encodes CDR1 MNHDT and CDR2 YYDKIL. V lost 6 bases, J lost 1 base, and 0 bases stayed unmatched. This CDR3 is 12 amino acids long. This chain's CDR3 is CASRQGSYEQYF. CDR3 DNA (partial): TGTGCTAGCAGACAGGGGTCCTAT.